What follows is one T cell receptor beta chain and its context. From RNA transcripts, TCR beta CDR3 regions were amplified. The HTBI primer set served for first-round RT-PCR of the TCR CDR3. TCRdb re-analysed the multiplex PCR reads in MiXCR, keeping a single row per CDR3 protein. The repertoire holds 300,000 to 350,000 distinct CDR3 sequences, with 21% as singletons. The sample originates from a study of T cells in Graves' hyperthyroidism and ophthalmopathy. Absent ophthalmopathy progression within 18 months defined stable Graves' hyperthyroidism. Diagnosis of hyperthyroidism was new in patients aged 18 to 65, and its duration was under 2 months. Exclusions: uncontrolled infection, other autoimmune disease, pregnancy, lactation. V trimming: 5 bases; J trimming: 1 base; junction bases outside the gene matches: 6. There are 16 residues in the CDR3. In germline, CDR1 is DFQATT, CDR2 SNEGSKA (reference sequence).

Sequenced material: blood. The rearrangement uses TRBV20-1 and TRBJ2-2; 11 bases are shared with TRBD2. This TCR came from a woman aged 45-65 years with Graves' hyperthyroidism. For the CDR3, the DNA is TGCAGTGCTGCAACTACTAGCGGGGGGAACACCGGGGAGCTGTTTTTT. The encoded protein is CSAATTSGGNTGELFF.